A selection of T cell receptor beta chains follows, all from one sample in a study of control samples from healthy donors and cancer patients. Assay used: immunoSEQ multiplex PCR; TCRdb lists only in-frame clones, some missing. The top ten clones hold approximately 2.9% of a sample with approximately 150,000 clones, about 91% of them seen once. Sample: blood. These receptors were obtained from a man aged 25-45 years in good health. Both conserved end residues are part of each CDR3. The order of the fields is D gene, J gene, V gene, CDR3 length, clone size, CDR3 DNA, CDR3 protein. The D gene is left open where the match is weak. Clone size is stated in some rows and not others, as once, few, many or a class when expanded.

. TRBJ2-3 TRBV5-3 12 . TGTGCCAGAAGCACCCGCACAGATACGCAGTATTTT CARSTRTDTQYF
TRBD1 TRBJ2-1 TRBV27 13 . TGTGCCAGCAGTTCGACAGGGAATGATGAGCAGTTCTTC CASSSTGNDEQFF
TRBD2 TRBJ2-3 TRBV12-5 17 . TGTGCTAGTGGTTTGGTACCTCTAGCGGGGGGAAAAGATACGCAGTATTTT CASGLVPLAGGKDTQYF
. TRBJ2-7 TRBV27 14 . TGTGCCAGCAGTTTATGGAAGTGGTCCTACGAGCAGTACTTC CASSLWKWSYEQYF
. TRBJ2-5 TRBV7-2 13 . TGTGCCAGCAGCTTACTCGGACTCTCGACCCAGTACTTC CASSLLGLSTQYF
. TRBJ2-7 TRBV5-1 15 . TGCGCCAGCAGCTTGGAAGGCACTTTACCCTACGAGCAGTACTTC CASSLEGTLPYEQYF
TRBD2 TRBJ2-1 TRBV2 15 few TGTGCCAGCAGCTTCACTAGCGGGGACTACAATGAGCAGTTCTTC CASSFTSGDYNEQFF
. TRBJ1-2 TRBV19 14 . TGTGCCACCTCCAAGGGCAGGGAGTACTATGGCTACACCTTC CATSKGREYYGYTF
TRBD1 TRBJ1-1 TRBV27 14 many TGTGCCAGCCCGGGACAGGGAAAGGGTACTGAAGCTTTCTTT CASPGQGKGTEAFF
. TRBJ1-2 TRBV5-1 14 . TGCGCCAGCAGCTTGGGACCAGCTAACTATGGCTACACCTTC CASSLGPANYGYTF
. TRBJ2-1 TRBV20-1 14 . TGCAGTGCTAGTAGGTCCACTGCAGGCAATGAGCAGTTCTTC CSASRSTAGNEQFF
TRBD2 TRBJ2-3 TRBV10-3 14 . TGTGCCATCAGTGCAGCGGGGGACACAGATACGCAGTATTTT CAISAAGDTDTQYF
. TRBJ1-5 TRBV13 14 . TGTGCCAGCAGCTCCCGAGCTAGCAATCAGCCCCAGCATTTT CASSSRASNQPQHF
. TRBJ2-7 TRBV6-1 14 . TGTGCCAGCAGTGAAGACGGGGGTTCCTACGAGCAGTACTTC CASSEDGGSYEQYF
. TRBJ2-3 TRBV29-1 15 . TGCAGCGTTGATAGGGGCGAAGTTTCCACAGATACGCAGTATTTT CSVDRGEVSTDTQYF
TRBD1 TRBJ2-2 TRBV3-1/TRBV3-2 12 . TGTGCCAGCAGACAGGGGCCCGGGGAGCTGTTTTTT CASRQGPGELFF
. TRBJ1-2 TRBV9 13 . TGTGCCAGCAGCGTATCCCGACTGGATGGCTACACCTTC CASSVSRLDGYTF
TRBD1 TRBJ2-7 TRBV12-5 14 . TGTGCTAGGGGGGGCGGGACAGGGGGCTACGAGCAGTACTTC CARGGGTGGYEQYF
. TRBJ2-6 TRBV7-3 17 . TGTGCCAGCAGCCCTACGGTGTCCCCCTCTGGGGCCAACGTCCTGACTTTC CASSPTVSPSGANVLTF
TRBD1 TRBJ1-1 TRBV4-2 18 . TGTGCCAGCAGCCAAGGATTTGAGGGGGCCCTGGGGAACACTGAAGCTTTCTTT CASSQGFEGALGNTEAFF
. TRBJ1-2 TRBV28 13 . TGTGCCAGCAGTCCCCAAGGAAGTTATGGCTACACCTTC CASSPQGSYGYTF
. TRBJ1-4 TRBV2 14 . TGTGCCAGCAGTGCACCAGGGAAGGGTGAAAAACTGTTTTTT CASSAPGKGEKLFF
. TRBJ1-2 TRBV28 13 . TGTGCCAGCAGACCTCAGGGTTCATATGGCTACACCTTC CASRPQGSYGYTF
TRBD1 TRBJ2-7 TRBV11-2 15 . TGTGCCAGCAGCTTAGTCCGGGACAGGGATGGCGAGCAGTACTTC CASSLVRDRDGEQYF
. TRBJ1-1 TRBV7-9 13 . TGTGCCAGCAGCTTAGTTTCCCTGTTCGAAGCTTTCTTT CASSLVSLFEAFF